The subject of this entry is one TCR beta chain. These data come from a study of blood T cell repertoires in COVID-19. Across the study: Sites across the United States, Italy and Spain contributed samples from acute and convalescent COVID-19. The analysed material was cDNA or gDNA that came from T cells, B-cell-depleted T cells, or PBMCs.

Per the original data handling: Reference gene primer amplification gave nucleated cell count estimates. Method: immunoSEQ multiplex PCR; TCRdb's copy keeps in-frame clones and lacks some. D and trimming were read from the DNA, whereas the V and J calls and clone size are those reported in that table. The profile shows about 170,000 clones, approximately 84% of them singletons. The V gene lost 5 bases and the J gene lost 4 bases, with 15 bases spanning the gap. Germline V gives CDR1 LGHDT, CDR2 YNNKEL (reference sequence). The CDR3 spans 14 residues. Source material: peripheral blood. The rearrangement joins TRBV3-1 (or the pseudogene TRBV3-2) to TRBJ2-7; TRBD1 might be the D (8 bases). This sequence was found in a man aged 65 to 85 with active or convalescent COVID-19. CDR3 bases: TGTGCCAGCAGCGCCACAGGGGGGGGGTACGAGCAGTACTTC. Protein: CASSATGGGYEQYF.